This T cell receptor beta chain was sequenced in a study of T cell changes during pregnancy in multiple sclerosis. Only in-frame clones appear in the TCRdb table, and some are missing; sequencing was by immunoSEQ multiplex PCR. The sample contains 70,000 to 95,000 clones, about 92% of which appear only once. The TCR comes from a female donor in good health, enrolled as a control in a pregnancy study. The sequences come from peripheral blood, collected in the second trimester of pregnancy.

The CDR3: CASSPTASRSNQPQHF. The CDR3 nucleotides read TGCGCCAGCAGCCCCACAGCCTCACGGAGCAATCAGCCCCAGCATTTT. The rearrangement uses TRBV4-3 and TRBJ1-5; D is undetermined. Trimming removed 4 bases at V and 1 base at J, with 14 bases between. The CDR3 spans 16 residues. CDR1 is LGHNA and CDR2 is YSLEER in the germline V gene.